The 20 T cell receptor beta chains below all came from one sample that was sequenced in a study of T-cell memory formation after mild COVID-19. Via MiXCR, TCRdb re-called the 5' RACE reads, giving one row per CDR3 protein. The sample lists a few hundred thousand distinct CDR3 sequences; around 15% were seen once. The sample consisted of PBMCs or a T cell subset sorted from them (not recorded which). All receptors come from a man aged 18 to 30 who had mild COVID-19 (a few samples of this study predate the infection). Cell type and time point are not known.

In its sample, this clonotype was seen a few times. V gene TRBV20-1 combines with J gene TRBJ2-1; D possibly uses TRBD1 or TRBD2 (5 bases each). In germline, CDR1 is DFQATT, CDR2 SNEGSKA (reference sequence). V lost 8 bases, J lost 3 bases, and 14 bases lay in between. This CDR3 has 13 amino acids. The CDR3 DNA follows: TGCAGTATGAGGGACCGTGGCTACAATGAGCAGTTCTTC. The encoded protein is CSMRDRGYNEQFF.

This clonotype was recorded a few times. CDR3 in DNA: TGTGCCAGCAGCCTCGGGACAGGGGGTAAGCCCCAGCATTTT. Amino acids: CASSLGTGGKPQHF. The chain carries TRBV6-5 and TRBJ1-5; 11 positions agree with TRBD1. Germline CDR1 and CDR2: MNHEY and SVGAGI. Trimming at V came to 6 bases and at J to 8 bases, leaving 6 bases not matched to a gene. The CDR3 contains 14 residues.

This chain joins TRBV3-1 and TRBJ1-5, with D perhaps TRBD1 (6 bases). Germline V gene lookup returns CDR1 LGHDT and CDR2 YNNKEL (reference sequence). V was pared by 4 bases and J by 6 bases, with 19 bases between. This CDR3 comprises 16 residues. The CDR3 spells CASSRGRPGFSQPQHF. In DNA, the CDR3 is TGTGCCAGCAGCCGGGGGCGGCCAGGCTTCTCTCAGCCCCAGCATTTT. The whole variable domain, remainder taken from reference TRBV3-1 and TRBJ1-5, is DTAVSQTPKYLVTQMGNDKSIKCEQNLGHDTMYWYKQDSKKFLKIMFSYNNKELIINETVPNRFSPKSPDKAHLNLHINSLELGDSAVYFCASSRGRPGFSQPQHFGDGTRLSIL.

The rearrangement links TRBV5-1 to TRBJ2-3; possible D gene TRBD1, 5 bases. V shed 6 bases and J shed 13 bases, with 15 bases lying between them. Germline V gives CDR1 SGHRS, CDR2 YFSETQ. The CDR3 sequence is 11 residues long. CDR3 DNA sequence: TGCGCCAGCAAAGGGGTACGAATCGAGTATTTT. This codes for CASKGVRIEYF.

The chain uses TRBV9 and TRBJ1-2; a weak D match, TRBD1 (6 bases). Germline loops: CDR1 SGDLS, CDR2 YYNGEE. The CDR3 totals 14 residues. V was cut by 0 bases and J by 5 bases, with 11 bases left in between. DNA of the CDR3: TGTGCCAGCAGCGTAGATACAGGGCGATATGGCTACACCTTC. Protein sequence: CASSVDTGRYGYTF.

This clonotype was counted only a few times. The chain links TRBV6-2 or TRBV6-3 to TRBJ2-3, with D hard to call. Looked up from germline, CDR1 is MNHEY and CDR2 is SVGEGT. V lost 8 bases and J lost 6, with 9 bases in between. The CDR3 extends over 11 amino acids. Here the CDR3 reads CASSHGDTQYF. CDR3 sequence (DNA): TGTGCCAGCTCCCACGGGGATACGCAGTATTTT.

The rearrangement links TRBV7-9 to TRBJ2-1; maybe TRBD1 (6 bases). CDR3 length equals 15 residues. Trimming pared 10 bases from V and 8 bases from J, leaving 24 bases between. The germline V gene encodes CDR1 SEHNR and CDR2 FQNEAQ (reference sequence). CDR3 in amino acids: CATQGSRGSTDEQFF. In DNA form, the CDR3 reads TGTGCCACCCAGGGGAGCAGGGGTTCAACGGATGAGCAGTTCTTC.

The rearrangement uses TRBV20-1 and TRBJ2-3, with D possibly matching TRBD2 (5 bases). The CDR3 is 12 residues long. Germline values: CDR1 DFQATT, CDR2 SNEGSKA (reference sequence). V dropped 6 bases and J dropped 2 bases, with 9 bases sitting between them. The CDR3 DNA is TGCAGTGCCAACGGGGTCACAGATACGCAGTATTTT. Protein product: CSANGVTDTQYF.

This chain links TRBV7-8 with TRBJ2-5; unclear D gene. Looked up from germline, CDR1 is SGHVS and CDR2 is FQNEAQ. Trimming removed 3 bases at V and 0 bases at J, with 5 bases between. This CDR3 comprises 13 residues. The CDR3 is CASSFRDQETQYF. The CDR3 DNA is TGTGCCAGCAGCTTTCGGGACCAAGAGACCCAGTACTTC.

This clonotype was detected only a few times. The genes are TRBV25-1 and TRBJ2-1; TRBD2 matches at 10 bases. V was pared by 3 bases and J by 1 base, with 3 bases of the junction left unmatched. The CDR3 sequence is 16 residues long. Germline CDR1 MGHDK, CDR2 SYGVNS. CDR3 loop: CASSDPTSGSYNEQFF. The CDR3 nucleotides are TGTGCCAGCAGTGATCCGACTAGCGGGTCCTACAATGAGCAGTTCTTC.

This clonotype was detected ten times or more. V and J are TRBV7-3 and TRBJ2-5; tentative D call: TRBD2 (6 bases). Trimming stripped 5 bases from V and 2 bases from J, with 18 bases between. CDR1 and CDR2 from the germline V gene are SGHTA and FQGTGA. This CDR3 region has 16 residues. The CDR3, as DNA: TGTGCCAGCAGCGCGGGACTTAACGTGGGGCAAGAGACCCAGTACTTC. Amino acids: CASSAGLNVGQETQYF.

J is TRBJ1-2 and V is TRBV12-3 or TRBV12-4; 8 positions agree with TRBD1. There are 12 residues in the CDR3. Trimming took 4 bases from V and 8 from J; bases not matched to a gene: 3. CDR3 sequence (DNA): TGTGCCAGCAGTTGGGACAGGAGGGGCTACACCTTC. Its translation is CASSWDRRGYTF.

This clonotype occurred a few times. J is TRBJ1-1 and V is TRBV7-3; maybe TRBD1 (6 bases). This CDR3 is 16 amino acids long. CDR1 and CDR2 (germline): SGHTA, FQGTGA. V lost 5 bases and J lost 6, with 22 bases in between. The chain's CDR3 is CASSARPQGPDAEAFF. CDR3 DNA sequence: TGTGCCAGCAGCGCCCGACCCCAGGGGCCTGACGCTGAAGCTTTCTTT.

The chain has TRBV11-2 and TRBJ1-1; D is ambiguous. Per germline, CDR1 SGHAT and CDR2 FQNNGV. CDR3 length equals 12 residues. Deletions cut 6 bases from V and 8 bases from J, with 13 bases between. The CDR3 region has the DNA TGTGCCAGCAGTTTCCAGATCGGGGAAGCTTTCTTT. This codes for CASSFQIGEAFF.

The CDR3 sequence: CASTPRGAYNEQFF. CDR3 DNA: TGCGCCAGCACCCCCCGGGGGGCATACAATGAGCAGTTCTTC. The V and J genes are TRBV5-1 and TRBJ2-1; maybe TRBD2 (7 bases). Germline CDR1 and CDR2: SGHRS and YFSETQ. V was pared by 6 bases and J by 4 bases, with 14 bases between. The CDR3 consists of 14 residues. Using reference TRBV5-1 and TRBJ2-1 for the parts outside the CDR3, the full variable domain is KAGVTQTPRYLIKTRGQQVTLSCSPISGHRSVSWYQQTPGQGLQFLFEYFSETQRNKGNFPGRFSGRQFSNSRSEMNVSTLELGDSALYLCASTPRGAYNEQFFGPGTRLTVL.

This rearrangement joins TRBV7-6 to TRBJ2-4, with TRBD1 matching 11 bases. J lost 0 bases, V lost 5 bases, and 9 bases had no gene match. The CDR3 runs to 18 residues. Per germline, CDR1 SGHVS and CDR2 FNYEAQ. CDR3 protein: CASSLRTGGSRAKNIQYF. The CDR3 DNA is TGTGCCAGCAGCCTCCGGACAGGGGGCTCCCGAGCCAAAAACATTCAGTACTTC.

This clonotype was detected only a few times. The chain employs TRBV7-2 and TRBJ1-1; D remains ambiguous. V was pared by 1 base and J by 2 bases, with 5 bases between. The CDR3 has 13 amino acids. The germline gives CDR1 SGHTA, CDR2 FQGNSA. The CDR3 sequence: CASSLETNTEAFF. CDR3 DNA sequence: TGTGCCAGCAGCTTAGAAACTAACACTGAAGCTTTCTTT.

The chain combines TRBV2 with TRBJ2-3, with 7 bases fitting TRBD1. CDR1 SNHLY and CDR2 FYNNEI come from the germline V gene. The CDR3 length is 14 residues. After removal of 5 bases from V and 4 bases from J, the junction contained 6 bases not matched to a gene. The CDR3 nucleotides are TGTGCCAGCAGTTCACAGGGGAGATCAGATACGCAGTATTTT. As protein: CASSSQGRSDTQYF.

Only a few counts were recorded for this clonotype. The chain joins TRBV3-1 to TRBJ2-5, with 8 bases lining up with TRBD1. The germline V gene encodes CDR1 LGHDT and CDR2 YNNKEL (reference sequence). With 0 bases clipped from V and 5 bases from J, the junction kept 11 bases outside the gene matches. The CDR3 is 17 amino acids. CDR3 loop: CASSQDYGAGGLETQYF. The CDR3, as DNA: TGTGCCAGCAGCCAAGATTACGGGGCAGGGGGCTTGGAGACCCAGTACTTC.

This clonotype occurred a few times. This chain connects TRBV5-6 to TRBJ2-1; the match to TRBD1 covers 7 bases. Germline V gene lookup returns CDR1 SGHDT and CDR2 YYEEEE. The CDR3 runs to 17 residues. J was trimmed by 5 bases and V by 5 bases; bases with no gene match: 16. For the CDR3, the DNA is TGTGCCAGCAGAAAAGACACCGGGACAGCCTACCACAATGAGCAGTTCTTC. Translation gives CASRKDTGTAYHNEQFF.